A single T cell receptor (beta chain) is shown here with its context. These data come from a study of blood T cell repertoires in COVID-19. Trimming cost V 1 base and J 0 bases, with 10 bases left between them. The length of the CDR3 is 16 residues. CDR1 is SGHRS, CDR2 YFSETQ, per germline. Here immunoSEQ multiplex PCR was the method, and the copy in TCRdb shows in-frame clones only, minus some. Seen here are roughly 100,000 clones, approximately 86% observed once, and the top ten hold about 2.9%. Sequenced sample: peripheral blood. The V call is TRBV5-1, the J call TRBJ2-2, with a weak D call TRBD1 (5 bases). This sequence was found in a man aged 45 to 65 with active or convalescent COVID-19. The CDR3 here is CASSLRQQANTGELFF. The CDR3 DNA follows: TGCGCCAGCAGCTTGCGACAGCAAGCGAACACCGGGGAGCTGTTTTTT.